This TCR beta chain comes out of a study of blood T cell repertoires in COVID-19. On the study more broadly: The United States, Italy and Spain supplied acute and convalescent COVID-19 samples. Nucleic acid was either cDNA or gDNA, and it came from T cells, B-cell-depleted T cells, or PBMCs.

Per the authors' pipeline: Quantification of nucleated cells was approximated via reference gene primer amplification. Clones were read by immunoSEQ multiplex PCR, and TCRdb kept only the in-frame ones, dropping some. That table supplies the V and J calls and clone size; D and trimming were determined from the DNA. Of approximately 500,000 clones in the sample, about 89% were seen once. V lost 5 bases and J lost 4, with 8 bases in between. Germline CDR1 and CDR2: SGHVS and FQNEAQ. The CDR3 consists of 12 residues. The receptor comes from a woman between 50 and 59 years old with COVID-19, enrolled during active disease. The chain links TRBV7-8 to TRBJ1-2, with D unclear. Input material: peripheral blood. CDR3 coding DNA: TGTGCCAGCAGCCCGCCGGTCTATGGCTACACCTTC. Amino acids: CASSPPVYGYTF.